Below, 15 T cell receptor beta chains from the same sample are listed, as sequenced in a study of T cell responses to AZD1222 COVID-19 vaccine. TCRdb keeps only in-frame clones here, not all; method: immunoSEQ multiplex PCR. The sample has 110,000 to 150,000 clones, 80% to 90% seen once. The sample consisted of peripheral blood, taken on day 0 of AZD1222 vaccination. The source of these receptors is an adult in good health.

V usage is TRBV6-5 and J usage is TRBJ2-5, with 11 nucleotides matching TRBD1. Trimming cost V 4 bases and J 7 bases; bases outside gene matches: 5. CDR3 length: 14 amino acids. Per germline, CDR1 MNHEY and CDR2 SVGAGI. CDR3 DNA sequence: TGTGCCAGCAGTTTTCGCGGGACAGGGGGGACCCAGTACTTC. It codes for CASSFRGTGGTQYF.

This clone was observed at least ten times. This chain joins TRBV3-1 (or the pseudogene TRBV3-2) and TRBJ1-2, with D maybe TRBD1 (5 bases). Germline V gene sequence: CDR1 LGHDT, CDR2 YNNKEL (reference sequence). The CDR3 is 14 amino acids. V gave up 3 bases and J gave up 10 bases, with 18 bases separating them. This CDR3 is CASSQTWTSQYYTF. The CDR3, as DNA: TGTGCCAGCAGCCAGACCTGGACAAGCCAATACTACACCTTC.

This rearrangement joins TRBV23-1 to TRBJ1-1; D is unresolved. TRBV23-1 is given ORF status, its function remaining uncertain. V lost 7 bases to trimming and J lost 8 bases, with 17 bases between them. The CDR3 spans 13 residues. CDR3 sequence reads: CASIRRRTQEAFF. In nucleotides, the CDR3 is TGCGCCAGCATCCGAAGACGGACCCAGGAAGCTTTCTTT.

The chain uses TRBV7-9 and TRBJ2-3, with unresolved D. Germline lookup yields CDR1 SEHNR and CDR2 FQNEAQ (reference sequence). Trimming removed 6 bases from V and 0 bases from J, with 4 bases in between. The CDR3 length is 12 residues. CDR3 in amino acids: CASRPSTDTQYF. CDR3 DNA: TGTGCCAGCAGGCCCAGCACAGATACGCAGTATTTT.

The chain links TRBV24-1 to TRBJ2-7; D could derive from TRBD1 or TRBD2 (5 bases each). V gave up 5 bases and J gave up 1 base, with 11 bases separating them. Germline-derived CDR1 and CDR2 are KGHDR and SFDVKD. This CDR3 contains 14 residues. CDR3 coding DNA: TGTGCCACCAGTGTGGGGGAGAGGTCCTACGAGCAGTACTTC. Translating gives CATSVGERSYEQYF.

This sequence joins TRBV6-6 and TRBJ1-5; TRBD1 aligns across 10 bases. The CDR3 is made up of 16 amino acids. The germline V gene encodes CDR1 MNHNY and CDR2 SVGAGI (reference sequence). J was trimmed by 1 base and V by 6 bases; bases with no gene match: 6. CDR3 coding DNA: TGTGCCAGCAGCCCAAGACAGGGGGCGAGCAATCAGCCCCAGCATTTT. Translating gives CASSPRQGASNQPQHF.

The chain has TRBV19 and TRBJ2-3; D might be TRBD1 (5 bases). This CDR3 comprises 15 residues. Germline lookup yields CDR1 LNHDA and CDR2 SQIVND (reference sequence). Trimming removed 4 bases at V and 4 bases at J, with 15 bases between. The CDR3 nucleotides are TGTGCCAGTAGTACAGGGATTCCCTGGGCAGATACGCAGTATTTT. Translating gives CASSTGIPWADTQYF.

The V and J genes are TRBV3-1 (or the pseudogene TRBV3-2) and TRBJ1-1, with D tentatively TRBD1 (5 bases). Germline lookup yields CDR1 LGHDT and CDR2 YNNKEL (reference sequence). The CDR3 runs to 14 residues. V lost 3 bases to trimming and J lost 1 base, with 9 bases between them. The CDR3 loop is CASSHPGGNTEAFF. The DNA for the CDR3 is TGTGCCAGCAGCCACCCCGGGGGGAACACTGAAGCTTTCTTT.

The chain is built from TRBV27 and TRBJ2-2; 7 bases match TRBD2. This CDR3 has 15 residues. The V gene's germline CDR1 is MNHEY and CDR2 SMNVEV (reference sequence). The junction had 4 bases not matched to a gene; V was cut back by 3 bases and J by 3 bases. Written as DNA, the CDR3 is TGTGCCAGCAGTTTCGGGGGAGGGGACACCGGGGAGCTGTTTTTT. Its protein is CASSFGGGDTGELFF.

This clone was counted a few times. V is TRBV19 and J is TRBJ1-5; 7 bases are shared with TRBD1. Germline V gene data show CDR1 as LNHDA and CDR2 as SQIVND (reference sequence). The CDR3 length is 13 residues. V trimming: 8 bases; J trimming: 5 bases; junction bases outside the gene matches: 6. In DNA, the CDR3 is TGTGCCAGTGGCAAAGACAGGGATCAGCCCCAGCATTTT. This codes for CASGKDRDQPQHF. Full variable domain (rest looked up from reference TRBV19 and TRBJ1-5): DGGITQSPKYLFRKEGQNVTLSCEQNLNHDAMYWYRQDPGQGLRLIYYSQIVNDFQKGDIAEGYSVSREKKESFPLTVTSAQKNPTAFYLCASGKDRDQPQHFGDGTRLSIL.

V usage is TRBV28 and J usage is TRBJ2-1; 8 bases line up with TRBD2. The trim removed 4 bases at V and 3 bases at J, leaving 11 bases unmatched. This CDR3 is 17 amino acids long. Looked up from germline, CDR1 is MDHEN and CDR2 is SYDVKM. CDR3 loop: CASSSITSGAIYNEQFF. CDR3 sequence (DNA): TGTGCCAGCAGTTCCATCACTAGCGGAGCCATCTACAATGAGCAGTTCTTC.

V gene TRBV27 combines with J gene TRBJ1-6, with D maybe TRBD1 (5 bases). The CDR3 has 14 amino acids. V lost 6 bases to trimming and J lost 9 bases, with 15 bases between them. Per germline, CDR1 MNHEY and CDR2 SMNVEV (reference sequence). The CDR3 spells CASRTGTATSPLHF. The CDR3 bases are TGTGCCAGCAGAACCGGGACGGCTACTTCACCCCTCCACTTT.

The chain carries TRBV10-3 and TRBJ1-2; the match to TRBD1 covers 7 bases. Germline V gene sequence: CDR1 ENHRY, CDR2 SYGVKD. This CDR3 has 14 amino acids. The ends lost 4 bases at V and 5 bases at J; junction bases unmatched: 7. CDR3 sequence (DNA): TGTGCCATCAGTGGGTACGGGACAGCGTATGGCTACACCTTC. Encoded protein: CAISGYGTAYGYTF.

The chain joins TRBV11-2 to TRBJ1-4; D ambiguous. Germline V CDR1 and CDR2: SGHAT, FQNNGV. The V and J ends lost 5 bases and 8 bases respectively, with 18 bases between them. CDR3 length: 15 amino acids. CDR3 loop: CASSPSGNNLEKLFF. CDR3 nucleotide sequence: TGTGCCAGCAGCCCCTCAGGAAATAACTTGGAAAAACTGTTTTTT.

The CDR3 protein is CASGETRTGGFEAFF. Here the CDR3 DNA reads TGTGCCAGCGGGGAGACAAGGACAGGCGGCTTTGAAGCTTTCTTT. The chain uses TRBV7-2 and TRBJ1-1; 7 nucleotides agree with TRBD1. This CDR3 has 15 residues. Germline trimming cut 8 bases from V and 7 bases from J; bases unmatched to any gene: 16. From germline, CDR1 is SGHTA and CDR2 FQGNSA.